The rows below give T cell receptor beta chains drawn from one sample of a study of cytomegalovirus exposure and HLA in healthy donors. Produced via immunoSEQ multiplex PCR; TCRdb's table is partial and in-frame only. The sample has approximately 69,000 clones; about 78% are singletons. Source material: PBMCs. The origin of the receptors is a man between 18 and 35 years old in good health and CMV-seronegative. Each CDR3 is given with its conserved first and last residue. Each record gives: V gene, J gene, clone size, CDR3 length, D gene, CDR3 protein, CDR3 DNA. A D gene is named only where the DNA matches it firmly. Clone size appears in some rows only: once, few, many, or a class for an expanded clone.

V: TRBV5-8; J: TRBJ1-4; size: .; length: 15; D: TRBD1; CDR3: CASSFSGQGNEKLFF; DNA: TGTGCCAGCAGCTTTTCTGGACAGGGAAATGAAAAACTGTTTTTT
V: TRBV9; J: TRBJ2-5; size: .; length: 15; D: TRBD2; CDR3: CASSVDGGVWETQYF; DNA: TGTGCCAGCAGCGTAGATGGGGGGGTTTGGGAGACCCAGTACTTC
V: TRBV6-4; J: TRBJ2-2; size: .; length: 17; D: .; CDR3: CASSDSLALGNTGELFF; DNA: TGTGCCAGCAGTGACTCATTAGCGCTGGGAAACACCGGGGAGCTGTTTTTT
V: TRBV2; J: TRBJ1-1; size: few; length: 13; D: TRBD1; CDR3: CASDGGTVNEAFF; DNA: TGTGCCAGCGACGGTGGGACAGTCAACGAAGCTTTCTTT
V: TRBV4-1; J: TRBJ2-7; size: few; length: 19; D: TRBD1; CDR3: CASSQEGYPSRDSPYEQYF; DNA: TGCGCCAGCAGCCAAGAGGGGTACCCGTCCCGGGACAGCCCCTACGAGCAGTACTTC
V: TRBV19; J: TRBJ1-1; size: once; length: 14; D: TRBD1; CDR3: CASTRDRVSTEAFF; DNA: TGTGCCAGTACCAGAGACAGGGTGAGCACTGAAGCTTTCTTT
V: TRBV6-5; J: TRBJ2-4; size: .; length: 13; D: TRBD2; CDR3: CASRGLAANIQYF; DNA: TGTGCCAGCAGGGGACTAGCGGCGAACATTCAGTACTTC
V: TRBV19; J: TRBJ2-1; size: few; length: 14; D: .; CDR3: CASSIDQAYNEQFF; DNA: TGTGCCAGTAGTATAGATCAGGCCTACAATGAGCAGTTCTTC
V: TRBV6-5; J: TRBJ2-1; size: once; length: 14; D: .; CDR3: CASRPADPYNEQFF; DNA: TGTGCCAGCCGTCCCGCGGATCCATACAATGAGCAGTTCTTC
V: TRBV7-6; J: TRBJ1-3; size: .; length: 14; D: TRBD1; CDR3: CASSSDRVGNTIYF; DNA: TGTGCCAGCAGCTCCGACAGGGTTGGAAACACCATATATTTT
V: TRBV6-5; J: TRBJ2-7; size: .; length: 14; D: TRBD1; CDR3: CASSYRDSLYEQYF; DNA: TGTGCCAGCAGTTACCGGGACAGTCTGTACGAGCAGTACTTC
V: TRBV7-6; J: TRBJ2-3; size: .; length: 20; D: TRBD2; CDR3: CASSLTGLAGGSASTDTQYF; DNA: TGTGCCAGCAGCCTAACGGGACTAGCGGGGGGGTCCGCTAGCACAGATACGCAGTATTTT
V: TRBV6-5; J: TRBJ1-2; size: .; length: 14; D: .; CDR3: CASSYGGRGYGYNF; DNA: TGTGCCAGCAGTTACGGCGGCAGGGGCTATGGCTACAACTTC
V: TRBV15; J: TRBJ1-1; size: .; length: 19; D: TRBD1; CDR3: CATSHRGAGGLLRDTEAFF; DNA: TGTGCCACCAGCCACCGGGGGGCAGGGGGCTTATTACGGGACACTGAAGCTTTCTTT
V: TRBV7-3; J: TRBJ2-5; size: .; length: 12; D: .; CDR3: CASSLQSGTQYF; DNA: TGTGCCAGCAGCTTACAATCGGGGACCCAGTACTTC
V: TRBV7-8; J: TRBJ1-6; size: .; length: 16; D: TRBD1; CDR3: CASSLGPRDRSSPLHF; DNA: TGTGCCAGCAGCTTAGGTCCTCGGGACAGGTCCTCACCCCTCCACTTT
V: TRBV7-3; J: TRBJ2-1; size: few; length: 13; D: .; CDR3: CASSPRAGNEQFF; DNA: TGTGCCAGCAGCCCCCGGGCGGGGAATGAGCAGTTCTTC
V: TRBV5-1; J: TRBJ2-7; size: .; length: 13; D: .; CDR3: CASTHLESYEQYF; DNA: TGCGCCAGCACCCACCTCGAGAGCTACGAGCAGTACTTC
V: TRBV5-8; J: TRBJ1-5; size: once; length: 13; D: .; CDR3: CASSFGQAQPQHF; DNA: TGTGCCAGCAGCTTCGGTCAGGCTCAGCCCCAGCATTTT
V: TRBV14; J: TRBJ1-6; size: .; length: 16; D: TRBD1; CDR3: CASSPKTGVENSPLHF; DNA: TGTGCCAGCAGCCCCAAGACAGGGGTGGAGAATTCACCCCTCCACTTT
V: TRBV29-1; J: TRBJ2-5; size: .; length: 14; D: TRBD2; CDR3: CSVGTSGGQETQYF; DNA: TGCAGCGTGGGGACTAGCGGGGGGCAGGAGACCCAGTACTTC
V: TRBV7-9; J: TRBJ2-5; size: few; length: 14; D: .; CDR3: CASSPGQIQETQYF; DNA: TGTGCCAGCAGCCCCGGACAGATCCAAGAGACCCAGTACTTC
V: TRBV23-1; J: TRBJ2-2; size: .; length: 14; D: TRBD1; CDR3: CASSKGQGAGELFF; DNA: TGCGCCAGCAGTAAGGGACAGGGGGCCGGGGAGCTGTTTTTT
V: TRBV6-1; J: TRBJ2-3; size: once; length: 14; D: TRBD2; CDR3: CASSWGLAADTQYF; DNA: TGTGCCAGCAGTTGGGGACTAGCGGCAGATACGCAGTATTTT
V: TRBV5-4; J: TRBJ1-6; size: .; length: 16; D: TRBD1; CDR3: CASSLGTRTGDSPLHF; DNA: TGTGCCAGCAGCTTGGGTACTCGGACAGGGGATTCACCCCTCCACTTT
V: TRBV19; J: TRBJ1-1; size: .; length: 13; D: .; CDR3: CASTLNHATEAFF; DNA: TGTGCCAGTACACTCAACCACGCCACTGAAGCTTTCTTT
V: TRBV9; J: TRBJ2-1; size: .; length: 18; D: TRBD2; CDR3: CASSVTSGGSFSYNEQFF; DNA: TGTGCCAGCAGCGTAACGAGCGGGGGGTCCTTTTCCTACAATGAGCAGTTCTTC
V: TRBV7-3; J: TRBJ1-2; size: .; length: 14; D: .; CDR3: CASSSIAGSLGYTF; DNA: TGTGCCAGCAGCTCTATCGCGGGCTCCCTTGGCTACACCTTC
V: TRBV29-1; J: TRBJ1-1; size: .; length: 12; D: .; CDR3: CSVEEAGTEAFF; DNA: TGCAGCGTTGAAGAGGCAGGGACTGAAGCTTTCTTT
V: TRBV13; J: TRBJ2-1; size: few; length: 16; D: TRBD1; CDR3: CASSPPLDRGYNEQFF; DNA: TGTGCCAGCAGCCCCCCCTTGGACAGGGGCTACAATGAGCAGTTCTTC
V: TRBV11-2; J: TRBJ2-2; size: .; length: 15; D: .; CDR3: CASSFSGVTTGELFF; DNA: TGTGCCAGCAGCTTTAGCGGAGTAACCACCGGGGAGCTGTTTTTT
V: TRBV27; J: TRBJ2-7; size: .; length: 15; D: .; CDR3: CASSLSFDRIYEQYF; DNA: TGTGCCAGCAGTTTGTCCTTCGACAGGATCTACGAGCAGTACTTC
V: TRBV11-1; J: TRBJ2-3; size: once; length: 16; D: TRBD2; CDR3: CASSPQARGVADTQYF; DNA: TGTGCCAGCAGCCCACAGGCGCGGGGGGTCGCAGATACGCAGTATTTT
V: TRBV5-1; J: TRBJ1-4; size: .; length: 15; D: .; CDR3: CASSLDGTHNEKLFF; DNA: TGCGCCAGCAGCTTGGATGGGACACATAATGAAAAACTGTTTTTT
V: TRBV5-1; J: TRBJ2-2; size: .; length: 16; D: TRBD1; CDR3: CASSRDRSANTGELFF; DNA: TGCGCCAGCAGCAGGGACAGATCCGCGAACACCGGGGAGCTGTTTTTT
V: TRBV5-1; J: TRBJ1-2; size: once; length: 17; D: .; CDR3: CASSFRPGPTLNYGYTF; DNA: TGCGCCAGCAGCTTTAGACCAGGGCCCACCCTTAACTATGGCTACACCTTC
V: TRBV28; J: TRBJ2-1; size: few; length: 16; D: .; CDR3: CASSFMEGSSYNEQFF; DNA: TGTGCCAGCAGTTTCATGGAGGGGAGCTCCTACAATGAGCAGTTCTTC
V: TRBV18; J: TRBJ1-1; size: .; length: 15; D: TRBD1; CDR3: CASSTPGQTNTEAFF; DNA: TGTGCCAGCTCAACTCCGGGACAGACGAACACTGAAGCTTTCTTT
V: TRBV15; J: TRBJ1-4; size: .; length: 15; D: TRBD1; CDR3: CATSRQTGGVEKLFF; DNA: TGTGCCACCAGCAGACAGACAGGGGGCGTTGAAAAACTGTTTTTT
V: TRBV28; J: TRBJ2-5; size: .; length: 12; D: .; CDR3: CASSSLKETQYF; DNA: TGTGCCAGCAGTTCTTTAAAAGAGACCCAGTACTTC
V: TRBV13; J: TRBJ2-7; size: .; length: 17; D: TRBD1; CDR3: CASSLRFRDRGDYEQYF; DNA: TGTGCCAGCAGCTTAAGGTTCCGGGACAGAGGAGACTACGAGCAGTACTTC
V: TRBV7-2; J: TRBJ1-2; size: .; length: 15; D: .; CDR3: CASSSAGEGIYGYTF; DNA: TGTGCCAGCAGCTCAGCAGGGGAAGGGATCTATGGCTACACCTTC
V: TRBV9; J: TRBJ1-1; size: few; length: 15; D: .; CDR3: CASSVREMGNTEAFF; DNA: TGTGCCAGCAGCGTAAGGGAGATGGGGAACACTGAAGCTTTCTTT
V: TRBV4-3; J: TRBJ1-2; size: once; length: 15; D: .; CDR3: CASSQEEFDYYGYTF; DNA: TGCGCCAGCAGCCAAGAAGAGTTCGACTACTATGGCTACACCTTC
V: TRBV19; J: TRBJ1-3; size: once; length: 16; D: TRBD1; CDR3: CATPSGGQGSGNTIYF; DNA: TGTGCCACCCCAAGCGGAGGACAGGGCTCCGGAAACACCATATATTTT
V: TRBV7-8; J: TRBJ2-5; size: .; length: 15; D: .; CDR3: CASRRGDIPQETQYF; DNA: TGTGCCAGCCGCCGTGGCGACATACCCCAAGAGACCCAGTACTTC
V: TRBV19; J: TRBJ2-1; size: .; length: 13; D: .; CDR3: CASSIGTRNEQFF; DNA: TGTGCCAGTAGTATCGGGACTCGGAATGAGCAGTTCTTC
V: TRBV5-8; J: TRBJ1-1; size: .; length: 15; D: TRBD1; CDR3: CASSERRTGNTEAFF; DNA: TGTGCCAGCAGCGAAAGGAGGACAGGGAACACTGAAGCTTTCTTT
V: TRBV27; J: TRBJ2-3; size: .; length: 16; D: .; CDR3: CASSRWSGGPTDTQYF; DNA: TGTGCCAGCAGTCGATGGTCCGGGGGGCCTACAGATACGCAGTATTTT
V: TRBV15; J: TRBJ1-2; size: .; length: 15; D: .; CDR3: CATSRDIGQHYGYTF; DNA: TGTGCCACCAGCAGAGATATAGGACAGCACTATGGCTACACCTTC
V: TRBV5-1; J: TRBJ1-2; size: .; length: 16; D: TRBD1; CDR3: CASSWGTVPSNYGYTF; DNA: TGCGCCAGCAGCTGGGGGACAGTTCCGTCCAACTATGGCTACACCTTC
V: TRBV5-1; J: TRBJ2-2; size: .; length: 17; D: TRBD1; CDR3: CASSPGTGGTNTGELFF; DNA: TGCGCCAGCAGCCCTGGGACAGGGGGGACGAACACCGGGGAGCTGTTTTTT
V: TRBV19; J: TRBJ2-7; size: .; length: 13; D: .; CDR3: CASSMVRDYEQYF; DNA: TGTGCCAGTAGTATGGTGCGAGACTACGAGCAGTACTTC